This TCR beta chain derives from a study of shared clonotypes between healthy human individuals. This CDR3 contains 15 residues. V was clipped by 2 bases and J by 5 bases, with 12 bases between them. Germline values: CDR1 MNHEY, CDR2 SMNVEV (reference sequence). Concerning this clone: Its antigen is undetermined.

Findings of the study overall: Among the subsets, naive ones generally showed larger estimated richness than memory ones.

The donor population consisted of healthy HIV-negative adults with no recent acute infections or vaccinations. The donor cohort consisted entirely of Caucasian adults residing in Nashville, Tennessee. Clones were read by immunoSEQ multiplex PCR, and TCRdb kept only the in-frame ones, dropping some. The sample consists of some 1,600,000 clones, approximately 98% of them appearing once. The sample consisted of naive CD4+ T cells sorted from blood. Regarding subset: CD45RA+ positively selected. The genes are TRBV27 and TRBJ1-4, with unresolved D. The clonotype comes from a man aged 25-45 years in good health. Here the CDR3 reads CASSLRPGTNEKLFF. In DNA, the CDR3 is TGTGCCAGCAGTTTACGTCCGGGCACAAATGAAAAACTGTTTTTT.